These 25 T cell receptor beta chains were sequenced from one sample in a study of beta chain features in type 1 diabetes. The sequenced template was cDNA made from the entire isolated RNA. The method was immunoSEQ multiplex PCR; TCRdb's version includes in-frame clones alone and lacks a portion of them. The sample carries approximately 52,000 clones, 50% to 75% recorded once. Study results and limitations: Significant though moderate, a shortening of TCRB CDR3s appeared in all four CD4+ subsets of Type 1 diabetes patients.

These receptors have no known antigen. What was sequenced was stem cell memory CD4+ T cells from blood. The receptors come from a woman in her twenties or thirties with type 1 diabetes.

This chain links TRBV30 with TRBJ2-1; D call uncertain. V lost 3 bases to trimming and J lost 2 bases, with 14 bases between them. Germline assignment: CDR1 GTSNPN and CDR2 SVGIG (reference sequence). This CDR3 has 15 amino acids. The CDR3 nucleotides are TGTGCCTGGAGCCACGGTCTCTCGACCTACAATGAGCAGTTCTTC. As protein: CAWSHGLSTYNEQFF. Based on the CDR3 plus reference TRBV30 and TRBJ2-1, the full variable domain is SQTIHQWPATLVQPVGSPLSLECTVEGTSNPNLYWYRQAAGRGLQLLFYSVGIGQISSEVPQNLSASRPQDRQFILSSKKLLLSDSGFYLCAWSHGLSTYNEQFFGPGTRLTVL.

Here the CDR3 DNA reads TGTGCCAGCAGCTTATTGCCAGGTGGACTGTACCAAGAGACCCAGTACTTC. It yields the protein CASSLLPGGLYQETQYF. This chain joins TRBV7-2 and TRBJ2-5; D possibly corresponds to TRBD2 (5 bases). The CDR3 spans 17 residues. V lost 2 bases and J 0 bases, leaving 16 bases between the germline ends. CDR1 is SGHTA and CDR2 is FQGNSA in the germline V gene.

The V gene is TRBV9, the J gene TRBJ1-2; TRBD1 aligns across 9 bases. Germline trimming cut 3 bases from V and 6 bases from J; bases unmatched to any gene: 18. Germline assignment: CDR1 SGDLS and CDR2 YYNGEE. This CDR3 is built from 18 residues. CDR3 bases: TGTGCCAGCAGCGCCGGCGGGACAGGGCTTAATCCCCCGAATGGCTACACCTTC. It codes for CASSAGGTGLNPPNGYTF.

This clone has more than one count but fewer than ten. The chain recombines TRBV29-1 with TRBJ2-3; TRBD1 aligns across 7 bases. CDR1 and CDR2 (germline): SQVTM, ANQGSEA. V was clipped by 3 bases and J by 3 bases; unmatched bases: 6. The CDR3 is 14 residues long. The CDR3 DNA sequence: TGCAGCGTTGAGGGGACAGTCGGGACAGATACGCAGTATTTT. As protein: CSVEGTVGTDTQYF.

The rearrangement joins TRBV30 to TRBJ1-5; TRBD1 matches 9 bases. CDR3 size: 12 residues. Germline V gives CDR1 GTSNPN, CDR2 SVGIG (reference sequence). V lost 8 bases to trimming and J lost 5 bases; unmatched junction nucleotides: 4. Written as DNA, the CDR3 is TGTGCCCTTGGGACAGGGTATCAGCCCCAGCATTTT. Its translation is CALGTGYQPQHF.

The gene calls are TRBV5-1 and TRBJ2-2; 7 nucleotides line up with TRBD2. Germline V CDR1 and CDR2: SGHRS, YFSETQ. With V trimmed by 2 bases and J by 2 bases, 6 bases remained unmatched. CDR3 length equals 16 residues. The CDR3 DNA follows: TGCGCCAGCAGCTTAACGCCTAGCGGTAACACCGGGGAGCTGTTTTTT. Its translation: CASSLTPSGNTGELFF.

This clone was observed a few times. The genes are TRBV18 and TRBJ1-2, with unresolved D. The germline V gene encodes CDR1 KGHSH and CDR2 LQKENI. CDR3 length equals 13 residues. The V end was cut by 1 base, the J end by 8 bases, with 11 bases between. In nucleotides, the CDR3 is TGTGCCAGCTCACCACTGGGAGGGCACGGCTACACCTTC. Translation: CASSPLGGHGYTF.

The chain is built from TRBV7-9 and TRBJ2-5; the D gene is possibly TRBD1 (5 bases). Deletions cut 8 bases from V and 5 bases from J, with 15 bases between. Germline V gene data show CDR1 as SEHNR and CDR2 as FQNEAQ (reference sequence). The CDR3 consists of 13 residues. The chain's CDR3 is CASLRAQGETQYF. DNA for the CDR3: TGTGCCAGCCTCAGGGCCCAAGGGGAGACCCAGTACTTC.

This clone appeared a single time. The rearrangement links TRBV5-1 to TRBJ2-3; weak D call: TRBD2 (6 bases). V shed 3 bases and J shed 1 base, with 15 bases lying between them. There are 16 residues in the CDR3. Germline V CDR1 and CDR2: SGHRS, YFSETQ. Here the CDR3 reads CASSSRSGAGTDTQYF. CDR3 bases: TGCGCCAGCAGCTCAAGGTCGGGAGCAGGCACAGATACGCAGTATTTT.

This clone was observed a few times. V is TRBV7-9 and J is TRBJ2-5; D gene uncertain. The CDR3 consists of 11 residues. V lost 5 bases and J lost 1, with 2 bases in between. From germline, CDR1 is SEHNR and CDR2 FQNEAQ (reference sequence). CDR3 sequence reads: CASSLQETQYF. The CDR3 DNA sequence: TGTGCCAGCAGCCTCCAAGAGACCCAGTACTTC.

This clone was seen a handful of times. The CDR3 reads CATSGRASQETQYF. The CDR3 DNA is TGTGCCACCAGCGGGCGGGCGTCGCAAGAGACCCAGTACTTC. The chain combines TRBV15 with TRBJ2-5; tentatively, D is TRBD2 (5 bases). The germline gives CDR1 LNHNV, CDR2 YYDKDF (reference sequence). V lost 5 bases and J 2 bases, leaving 12 bases between the germline ends. The CDR3 covers 14 residues.

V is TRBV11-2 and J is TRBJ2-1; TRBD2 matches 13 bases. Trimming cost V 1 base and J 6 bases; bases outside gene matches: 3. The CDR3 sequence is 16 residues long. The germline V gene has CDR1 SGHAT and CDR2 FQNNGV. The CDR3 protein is CASSLGGTSGINEQFF. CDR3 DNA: TGTGCCAGCAGCTTAGGTGGGACTAGCGGGATCAATGAGCAGTTCTTC.

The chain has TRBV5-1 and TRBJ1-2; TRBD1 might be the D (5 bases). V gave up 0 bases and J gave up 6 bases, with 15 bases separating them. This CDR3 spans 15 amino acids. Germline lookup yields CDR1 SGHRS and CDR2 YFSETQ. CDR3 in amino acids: CASSLDGDRGDGYTF. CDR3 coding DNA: TGCGCCAGCAGCTTGGATGGGGACCGGGGGGATGGCTACACCTTC.

CDR3 protein: CAWTLPPLSSYNEQFF. CDR3 in DNA: TGTGCCTGGACCCTCCCTCCACTGAGCTCCTACAATGAGCAGTTCTTC. The gene calls are TRBV30 and TRBJ2-1; D gene ambiguous. The CDR3 runs 16 residues. The V end lost 4 bases, the J end lost 0 bases, and 16 bases lay between the germline ends. From germline, CDR1 is GTSNPN and CDR2 SVGIG (reference sequence).

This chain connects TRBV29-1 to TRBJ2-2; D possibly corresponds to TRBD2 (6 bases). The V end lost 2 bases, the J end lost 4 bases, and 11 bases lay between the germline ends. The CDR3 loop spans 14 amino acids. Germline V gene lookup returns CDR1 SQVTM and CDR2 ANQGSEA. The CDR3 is CSVEQWRGTGELFF. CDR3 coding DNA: TGCAGCGTTGAACAGTGGCGGGGCACCGGGGAGCTGTTTTTT.

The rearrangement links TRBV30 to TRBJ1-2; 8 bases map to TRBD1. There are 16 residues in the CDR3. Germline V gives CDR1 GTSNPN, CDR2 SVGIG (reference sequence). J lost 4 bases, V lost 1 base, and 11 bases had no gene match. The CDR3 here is CAWSDQRTGKFYGYTF. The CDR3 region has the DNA TGTGCCTGGAGTGACCAGCGGACAGGGAAATTCTATGGCTACACCTTC.

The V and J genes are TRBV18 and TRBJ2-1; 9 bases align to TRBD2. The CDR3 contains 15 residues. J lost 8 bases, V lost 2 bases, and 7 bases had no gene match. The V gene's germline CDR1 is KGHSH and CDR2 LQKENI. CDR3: CASSPGLAGEYEQFF. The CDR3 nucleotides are TGTGCCAGCTCACCAGGGTTAGCGGGAGAGTATGAGCAGTTCTTC.

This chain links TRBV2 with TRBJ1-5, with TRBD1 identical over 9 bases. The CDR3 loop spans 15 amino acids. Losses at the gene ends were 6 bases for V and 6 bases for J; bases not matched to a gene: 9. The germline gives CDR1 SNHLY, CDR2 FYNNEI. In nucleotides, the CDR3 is TGTGCCAGCAGCGATACAGGGGGCAGGGGTCAGCCCCAGCATTTT. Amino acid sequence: CASSDTGGRGQPQHF.

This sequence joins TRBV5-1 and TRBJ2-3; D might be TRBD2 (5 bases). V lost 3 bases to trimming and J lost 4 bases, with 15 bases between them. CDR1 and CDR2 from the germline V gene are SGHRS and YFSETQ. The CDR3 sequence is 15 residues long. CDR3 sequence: CASSSGNMAADTQYF. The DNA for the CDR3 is TGCGCCAGCAGCTCCGGGAACATGGCCGCAGATACGCAGTATTTT.

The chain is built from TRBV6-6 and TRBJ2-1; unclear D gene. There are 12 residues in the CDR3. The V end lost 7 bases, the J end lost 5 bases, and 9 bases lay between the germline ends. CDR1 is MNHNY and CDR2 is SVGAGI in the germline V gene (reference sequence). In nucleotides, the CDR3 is TGTGCCAGCACCCGTCCAGACAATGAGCAGTTCTTC. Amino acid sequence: CASTRPDNEQFF.

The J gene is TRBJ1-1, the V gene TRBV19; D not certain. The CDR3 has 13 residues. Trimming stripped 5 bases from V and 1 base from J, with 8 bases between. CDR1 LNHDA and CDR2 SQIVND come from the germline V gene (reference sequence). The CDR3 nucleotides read TGTGCCAGTAGTTGGAGGGAGAACACTGAAGCTTTCTTT. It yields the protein CASSWRENTEAFF.

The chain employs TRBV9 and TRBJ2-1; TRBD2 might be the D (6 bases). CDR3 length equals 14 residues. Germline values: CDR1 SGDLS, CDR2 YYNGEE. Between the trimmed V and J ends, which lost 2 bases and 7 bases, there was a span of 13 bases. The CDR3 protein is CASSVGGEVNEQFF. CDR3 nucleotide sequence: TGTGCCAGCAGCGTGGGGGGAGAGGTGAATGAGCAGTTCTTC.

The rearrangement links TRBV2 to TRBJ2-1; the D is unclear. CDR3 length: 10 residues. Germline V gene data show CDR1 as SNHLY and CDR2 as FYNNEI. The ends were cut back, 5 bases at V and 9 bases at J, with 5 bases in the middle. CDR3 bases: TGTGCCAGCAGTTACGGTGAGCAGTTCTTC. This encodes CASSYGEQFF. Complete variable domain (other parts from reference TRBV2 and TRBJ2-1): EPEVTQTPSHQVTQMGQEVILRCVPISNHLYFYWYRQILGQKVEFLVSFYNNEISEKSEIFDDQFSVERPDGSNFTLKIRSTKLEDSAMYFCASSYGEQFFGPGTRLTVL.

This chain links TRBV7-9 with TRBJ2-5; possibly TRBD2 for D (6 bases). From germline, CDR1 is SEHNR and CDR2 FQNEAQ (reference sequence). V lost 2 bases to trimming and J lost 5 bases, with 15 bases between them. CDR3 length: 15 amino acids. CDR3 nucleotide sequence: TGTGCCAGCAGCTTAAATCCGGGAGTAAAGGAGACCCAGTACTTC. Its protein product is CASSLNPGVKETQYF.

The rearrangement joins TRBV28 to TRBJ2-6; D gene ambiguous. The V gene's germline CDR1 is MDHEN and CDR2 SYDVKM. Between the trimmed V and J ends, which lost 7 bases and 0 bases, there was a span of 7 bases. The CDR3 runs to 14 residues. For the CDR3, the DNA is TGTGCCAGCAAGCACCCCTCTGGGGCCAACGTCCTGACTTTC. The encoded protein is CASKHPSGANVLTF.